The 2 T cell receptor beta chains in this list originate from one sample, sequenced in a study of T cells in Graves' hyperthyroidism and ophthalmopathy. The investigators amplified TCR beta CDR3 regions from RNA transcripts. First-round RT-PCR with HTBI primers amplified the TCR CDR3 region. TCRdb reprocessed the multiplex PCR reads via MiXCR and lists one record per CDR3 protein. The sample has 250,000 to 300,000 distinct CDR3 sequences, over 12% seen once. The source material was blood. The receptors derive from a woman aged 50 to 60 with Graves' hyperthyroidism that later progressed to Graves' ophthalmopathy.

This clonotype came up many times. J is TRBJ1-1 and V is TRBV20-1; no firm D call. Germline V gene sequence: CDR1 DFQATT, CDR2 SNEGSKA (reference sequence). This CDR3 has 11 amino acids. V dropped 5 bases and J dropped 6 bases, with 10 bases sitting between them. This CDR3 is CSARLSSEAFF. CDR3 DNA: TGCAGTGCTCGGTTATCGTCTGAAGCTTTCTTT.

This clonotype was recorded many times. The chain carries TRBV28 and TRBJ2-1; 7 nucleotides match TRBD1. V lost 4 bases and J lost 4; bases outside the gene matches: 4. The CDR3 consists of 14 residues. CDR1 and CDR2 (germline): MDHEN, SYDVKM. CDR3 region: CASSSLTGYNEQFF. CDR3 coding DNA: TGTGCCAGCAGTTCCCTGACAGGGTACAATGAGCAGTTCTTC. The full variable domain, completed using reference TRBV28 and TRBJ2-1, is DVKVTQSSRYLVKRTGEKVFLECVQDMDHENMFWYRQDPGLGLRLIYFSYDVKMKEKGDIPEGYSVSREKKERFSLILESASTNQTSMYLCASSSLTGYNEQFFGPGTRLTVL.